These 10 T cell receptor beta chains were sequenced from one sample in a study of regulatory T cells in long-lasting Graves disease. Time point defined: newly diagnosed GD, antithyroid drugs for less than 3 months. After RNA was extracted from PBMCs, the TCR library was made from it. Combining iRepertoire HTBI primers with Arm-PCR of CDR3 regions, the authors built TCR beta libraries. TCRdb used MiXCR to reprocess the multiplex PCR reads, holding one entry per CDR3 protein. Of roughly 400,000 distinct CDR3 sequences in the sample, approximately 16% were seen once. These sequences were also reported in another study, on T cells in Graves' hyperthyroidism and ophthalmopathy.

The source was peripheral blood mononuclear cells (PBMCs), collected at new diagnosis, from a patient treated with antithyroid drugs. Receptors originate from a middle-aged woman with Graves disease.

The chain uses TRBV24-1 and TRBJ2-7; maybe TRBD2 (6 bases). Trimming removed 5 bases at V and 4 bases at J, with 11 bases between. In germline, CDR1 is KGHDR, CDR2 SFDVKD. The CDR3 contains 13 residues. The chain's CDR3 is CATSGEASYEQYF. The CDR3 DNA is TGTGCCACCAGTGGGGAGGCCTCGTACGAGCAGTACTTC.

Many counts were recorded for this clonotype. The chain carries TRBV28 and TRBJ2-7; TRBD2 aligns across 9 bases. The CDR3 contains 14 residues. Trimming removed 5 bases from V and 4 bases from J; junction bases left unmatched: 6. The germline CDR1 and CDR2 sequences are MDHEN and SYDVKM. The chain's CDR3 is CASSPVSGSYEQYF. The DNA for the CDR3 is TGTGCCAGCAGTCCGGTTAGCGGGAGTTACGAGCAGTACTTC.

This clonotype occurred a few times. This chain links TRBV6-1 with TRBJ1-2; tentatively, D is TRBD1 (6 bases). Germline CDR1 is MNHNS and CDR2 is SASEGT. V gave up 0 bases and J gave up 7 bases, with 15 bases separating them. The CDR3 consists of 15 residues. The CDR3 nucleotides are TGTGCCAGCAGTGAAGCGCTTCTGGGGGCAGGTGGCTACACCTTC. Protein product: CASSEALLGAGGYTF.

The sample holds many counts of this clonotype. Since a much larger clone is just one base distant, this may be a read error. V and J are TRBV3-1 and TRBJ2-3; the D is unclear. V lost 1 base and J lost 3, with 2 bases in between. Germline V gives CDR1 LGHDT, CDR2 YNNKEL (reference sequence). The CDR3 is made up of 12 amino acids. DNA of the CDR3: TGTGCCAGCAGCCAAGTTACAGATACGCAGTATTTT. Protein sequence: CASSQVTDTQYF.

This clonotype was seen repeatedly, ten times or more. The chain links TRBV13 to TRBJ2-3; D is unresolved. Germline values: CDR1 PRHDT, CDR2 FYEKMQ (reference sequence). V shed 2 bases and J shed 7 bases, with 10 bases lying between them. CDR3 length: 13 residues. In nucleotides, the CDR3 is TGTGCCAGCAGCTTAAGGTCTTCTTATACGCAGTATTTT. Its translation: CASSLRSSYTQYF.

The chain's CDR3 is CASSLDLFLEDAAGELFF. Written as DNA, the CDR3 is TGTGCCAGCAGCTTAGATCTTTTCTTGGAGGATGCCGCCGGGGAGCTGTTTTTT. The chain is built from TRBV11-2 and TRBJ2-2, with TRBD2 as a possible D gene (5 bases). Germline V gene sequence: CDR1 SGHAT, CDR2 FQNNGV. Trimming pared 0 bases from V and 6 bases from J, leaving 20 bases between. The CDR3 runs to 18 residues.

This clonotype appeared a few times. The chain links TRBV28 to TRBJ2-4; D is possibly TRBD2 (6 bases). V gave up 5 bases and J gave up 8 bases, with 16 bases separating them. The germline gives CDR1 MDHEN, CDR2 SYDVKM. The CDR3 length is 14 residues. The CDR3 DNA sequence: TGTGCCAGCAGTGAAGCGCGGGATACGGACATTCAGTACTTC. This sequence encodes CASSEARDTDIQYF.

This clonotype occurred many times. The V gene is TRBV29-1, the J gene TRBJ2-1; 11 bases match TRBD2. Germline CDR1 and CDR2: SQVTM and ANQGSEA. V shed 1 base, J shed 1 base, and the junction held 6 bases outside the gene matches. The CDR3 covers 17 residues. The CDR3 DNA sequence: TGCAGCGTTGAAGGTAGCGGGAGGGAATGGTCCTACAATGAGCAGTTCTTC. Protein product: CSVEGSGREWSYNEQFF.

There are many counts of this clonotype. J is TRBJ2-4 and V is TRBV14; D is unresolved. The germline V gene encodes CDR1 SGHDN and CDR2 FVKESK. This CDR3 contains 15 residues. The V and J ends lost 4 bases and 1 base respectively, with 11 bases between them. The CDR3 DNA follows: TGTGCCAGCAGCCCCACCAGTGGTGCCAAAAACATTCAGTACTTC. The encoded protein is CASSPTSGAKNIQYF.

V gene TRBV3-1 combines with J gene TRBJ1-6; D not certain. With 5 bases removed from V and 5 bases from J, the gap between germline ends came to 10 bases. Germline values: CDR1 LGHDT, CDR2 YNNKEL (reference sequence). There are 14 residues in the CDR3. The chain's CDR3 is CASSSGPDNSPLHF. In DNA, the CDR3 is TGTGCCAGCAGCTCCGGGCCTGATAATTCACCCCTCCACTTT.